The clone carrying this T cell receptor beta chain occurred many times. The germline CDR1 and CDR2 sequences are LNHDA and SQIVND (reference sequence). The CDR3 has 16 amino acids. Unmatched junction bases numbered 14, after V lost 6 bases and J lost 4 bases. For blood and skin samples, reverse transcription used TCR alpha and beta constant primers. Four PCR rounds used nested alpha and beta constant region primers plus the SP2 primer. TCRdb used MiXCR to reprocess the 5' RACE reads, holding one entry per CDR3 protein. The data show 20,000 to 25,000 distinct CDR3 sequences, less than 5% seen once. This sample was included in a study of naive and memory T cell subsets. Adult healthy volunteers gave 2.5 ml peripheral blood for whole-blood RNA. The library had UMIs added by 3' ligation of an oligonucleotide to TCR cDNA.

The chain carries TRBV19 and TRBJ1-2; 7 bases line up with TRBD1. This sequence was found in a male donor in good health. Here the CDR3 DNA reads TGTGCCAGTAGCCCTGACGGACAGGCAGCGCTCTATGGCTACACCTTC. It encodes CASSPDGQAALYGYTF.